These 10 T cell receptor beta chains originate from one sample sequenced in a study of blood T cell repertoires in COVID-19. Sequencing was performed with immunoSEQ multiplex PCR; in TCRdb, only in-frame clones are kept and a portion is missing. The sample has over 150,000 clones; almost 85% are singletons. Input material: peripheral blood. The receptors were sampled from a woman aged 80 or older with COVID-19, enrolled during active disease.

This rearrangement joins TRBV5-1 to TRBJ2-7, with 9 nucleotides matching TRBD2. Germline V gives CDR1 SGHRS, CDR2 YFSETQ. This CDR3 contains 15 residues. Trimming at V came to 0 bases and at J to 7 bases, leaving 8 bases not matched to a gene. CDR3 DNA: TGCGCCAGCAGCTTGGCTGCGGGAGGGCCTGGTGAGCAGTACTTC. Protein: CASSLAAGGPGEQYF.

The V call is TRBV28, the J call TRBJ1-4, with D perhaps TRBD1 (5 bases). Germline-derived CDR1 and CDR2 are MDHEN and SYDVKM. CDR3 length: 14 amino acids. V was shortened by 5 bases and J by 7 bases, with 14 bases between the two germline ends. The CDR3 bases are TGTGCCAGCAGTGCCTGGAATAGGGGTGAAAAACTGTTTTTT. Protein: CASSAWNRGEKLFF.

The chain has TRBV5-1 and TRBJ1-5; D perhaps matches TRBD1 (6 bases). The CDR3 runs to 16 residues. The germline V gene encodes CDR1 SGHRS and CDR2 YFSETQ. Trimming shortened V by 0 bases and J by 0 bases, and 10 bases separated the two germline ends. CDR3 region: CASSLGDTYSNQPQHF. The CDR3, as DNA: TGCGCCAGCAGCTTGGGGGACACATATAGCAATCAGCCCCAGCATTTT.

This sequence joins TRBV19 and TRBJ2-3; 11 bases are a match to TRBD2. Germline V lookup: CDR1 LNHDA, CDR2 SQIVND (reference sequence). The CDR3 loop spans 16 amino acids. Trimming took 7 bases from V and 4 from J; bases not matched to a gene: 10. The CDR3 reads CASKVIAGGPPDTQYF. The CDR3 DNA sequence: TGTGCCAGTAAGGTTATAGCGGGAGGGCCGCCAGATACGCAGTATTTT.

DNA of the CDR3: TGTGCCAGCAGCGTCCTAAGGGGGCAGGTCTATGGCTACACCTTC. It codes for CASSVLRGQVYGYTF. This chain joins TRBV5-4 and TRBJ1-2, with TRBD1 identical over 7 bases. CDR1 and CDR2 (germline): SGHNT, YYREEE (reference sequence). CDR3 length equals 15 residues. Trimming removed 4 bases from V and 4 bases from J; junction bases left unmatched: 10.

The chain joins TRBV18 to TRBJ1-2; D is possibly TRBD1 (6 bases). CDR3 length: 15 amino acids. Trimming pared 6 bases from V and 3 bases from J, leaving 17 bases between. CDR1 KGHSH and CDR2 LQKENI come from the germline V gene. Written as DNA, the CDR3 is TGTGCCAGCTCTCCCACGGGGGGGCAAGACTATGGCTACACCTTC. Protein product: CASSPTGGQDYGYTF.

This clone was picked up a small number of times. This rearrangement joins TRBV11-3 to TRBJ2-5, with 10 bases aligning to TRBD2. V trimming: 2 bases; J trimming: 5 bases; junction bases outside the gene matches: 5. This CDR3 contains 15 residues. Germline V gene data show CDR1 as SGHNT and CDR2 as YENEEA. The CDR3 protein is CASSLLAGEGETQYF. CDR3 nucleotides: TGTGCCAGCAGCTTACTAGCGGGAGAAGGGGAGACCCAGTACTTC.

The chain uses TRBV7-9 and TRBJ2-5; TRBD2 matches at 12 bases. This CDR3 region has 16 residues. J lost 4 bases, V lost 1 base, and 4 bases had no gene match. CDR1 and CDR2 from the germline V gene are SEHNR and FQNEAQ (reference sequence). The CDR3 sequence: CASSLGVLAGGETQYF. The CDR3 DNA sequence: TGTGCCAGCAGCTTAGGGGTACTAGCGGGAGGAGAGACCCAGTACTTC.

The rearrangement uses TRBV19 and TRBJ2-7; 8 bases match TRBD1. CDR1 LNHDA and CDR2 SQIVND come from the germline V gene (reference sequence). The CDR3 spans 15 residues. With 5 bases clipped from V and 2 bases from J, the junction kept 8 bases outside the gene matches. The CDR3 region has the DNA TGTGCCAGTAGTTTACACAGGGGGGACACCTACGAGCAGTACTTC. This sequence encodes CASSLHRGDTYEQYF.

The chain recombines TRBV19 with TRBJ2-5, with 8 bases matching TRBD2. The germline V gene has CDR1 LNHDA and CDR2 SQIVND (reference sequence). The CDR3 length is 16 residues. The V gene end was trimmed by 5 bases and the J gene end by 0 bases; junction bases not matched to a gene: 8. The CDR3: CASSLPGGAHQETQYF. The CDR3 region has the DNA TGTGCCAGTAGTTTGCCCGGGGGGGCCCACCAAGAGACCCAGTACTTC.